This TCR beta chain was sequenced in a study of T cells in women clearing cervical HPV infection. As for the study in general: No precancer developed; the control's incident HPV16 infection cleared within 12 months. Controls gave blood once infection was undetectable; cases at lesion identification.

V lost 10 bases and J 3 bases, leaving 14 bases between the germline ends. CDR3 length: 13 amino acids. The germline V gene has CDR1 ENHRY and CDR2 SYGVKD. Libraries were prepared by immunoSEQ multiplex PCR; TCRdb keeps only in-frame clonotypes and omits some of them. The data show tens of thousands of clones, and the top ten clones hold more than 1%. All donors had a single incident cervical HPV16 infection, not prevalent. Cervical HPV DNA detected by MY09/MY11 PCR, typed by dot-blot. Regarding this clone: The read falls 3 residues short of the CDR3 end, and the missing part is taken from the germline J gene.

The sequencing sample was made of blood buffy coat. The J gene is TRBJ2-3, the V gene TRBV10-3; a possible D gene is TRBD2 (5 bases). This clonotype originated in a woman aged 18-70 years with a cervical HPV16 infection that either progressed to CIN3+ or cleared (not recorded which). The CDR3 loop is CASSGVETDTQYF. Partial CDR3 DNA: TGTGCCAGTTCCGGGGTAGAAACAGATACG.